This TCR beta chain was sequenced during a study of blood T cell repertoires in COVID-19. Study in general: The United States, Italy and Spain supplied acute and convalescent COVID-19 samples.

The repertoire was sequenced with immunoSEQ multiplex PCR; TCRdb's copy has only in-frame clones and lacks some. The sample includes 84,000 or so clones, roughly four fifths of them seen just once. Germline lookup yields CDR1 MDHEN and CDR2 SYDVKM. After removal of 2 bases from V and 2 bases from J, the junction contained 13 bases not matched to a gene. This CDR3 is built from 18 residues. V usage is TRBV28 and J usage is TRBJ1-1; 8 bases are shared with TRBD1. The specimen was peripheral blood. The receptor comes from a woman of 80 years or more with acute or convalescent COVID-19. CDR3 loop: CASSLIPLRQGRNTEAFF. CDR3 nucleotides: TGTGCCAGCAGTTTAATCCCTCTACGACAGGGGAGAAACACTGAAGCTTTCTTT.